Described below is a single TCR beta chain sequence and its context. As yet, its antigen is unknown. Profiled with immunoSEQ multiplex PCR; TCRdb holds only in-frame clones, not every one. Here the sample spans about 96,000 clones, about 90% being singletons. The data derive from a study of T cell responses to AZD1222 COVID-19 vaccine. Findings and limits, study-wide: Donors, mostly white British, included more females; clonal diversity was possibly underestimated. Mapped onto spike, vaccine-associated CD4 TCRs spanned it and were dominant at 160-218 and 743-854.

The receptor's source is an adult in good health. The sequences come from peripheral blood, collected on day 0 of AZD1222 vaccination.

CDR3 amino acids: CASSLWDSGTDTEAFF. CDR3 DNA: TGTGCCAGCAGTTTATGGGACTCCGGGACGGACACTGAAGCTTTCTTT. The chain couples TRBV28 to TRBJ1-1, with a weak D call TRBD1 (5 bases). CDR3 length equals 16 residues. The germline CDR1 and CDR2 sequences are MDHEN and SYDVKM. V was shortened by 0 bases and J by 3 bases, with 14 bases between the two germline ends.